A single sample is the source of the 27 T cell receptor beta chains below, sequenced in a study of blood T cell repertoires in COVID-19. Only in-frame clones appear in the TCRdb table, and some are missing; sequencing was by immunoSEQ multiplex PCR. The sample shows around 330,000 clones, 85% of them seen only once. The source material was PBMCs or T cells enriched from blood (not recorded which). These receptors all come from a woman in her 30s who had been exposed to COVID-19.

V usage is TRBV9 and J usage is TRBJ2-7; TRBD1 might be the D (5 bases). Trimming removed 3 bases at V and 4 bases at J, with 8 bases between. Germline assignment: CDR1 SGDLS and CDR2 YYNGEE. The CDR3 has 12 residues. As DNA, the CDR3 is TGTGCCAGCAGCGCCCAGGGATACGAGCAGTACTTC. Its translation is CASSAQGYEQYF.

This clone was counted only a few times. The chain uses TRBV30 and TRBJ1-5; TRBD1 aligns across 7 bases. Germline trimming cut 0 bases from V and 7 bases from J; bases unmatched to any gene: 3. Germline CDR1 GTSNPN, CDR2 SVGIG (reference sequence). The CDR3 sequence is 13 residues long. The chain's CDR3 is CAWSVQGWQPQHF. In DNA form, the CDR3 reads TGTGCCTGGAGTGTACAGGGGTGGCAGCCCCAGCATTTT.

V is TRBV30 and J is TRBJ1-3; TRBD1 agrees at 7 bases. With V trimmed by 8 bases and J by 1 base, 5 bases remained unmatched. Germline assignment: CDR1 GTSNPN and CDR2 SVGIG (reference sequence). This CDR3 is 13 amino acids long. The CDR3 nucleotides read TGTGCCGGCTCCAGGGGGTCTGGAAACACCATATATTTT. Its protein product is CAGSRGSGNTIYF.

The chain joins TRBV5-1 to TRBJ1-6; D gene unclear. The CDR3 extends over 15 amino acids. Trimming shortened V by 0 bases and J by 4 bases, and 8 bases separated the two germline ends. Germline V lookup: CDR1 SGHRS, CDR2 YFSETQ. The DNA of the CDR3 is TGCGCCAGCAGCTTGGAGTCCGCGTATAATTCACCCCTCCACTTT. Translated: CASSLESAYNSPLHF.

The V and J genes are TRBV19 and TRBJ1-5; no reliable D call. CDR1 is LNHDA, CDR2 SQIVND, per germline (reference sequence). CDR3 length equals 12 residues. V was pared by 7 bases and J by 5 bases, with 9 bases between. The CDR3 loop reads CASNRQDQPQHF. CDR3 in DNA: TGTGCCAGTAATCGCCAGGATCAGCCCCAGCATTTT.

This sequence joins TRBV25-1 and TRBJ2-7, with a weak D call TRBD1 (5 bases). The CDR3 runs to 14 residues. The V gene's germline CDR1 is MGHDK and CDR2 SYGVNS. V was shortened by 2 bases and J by 4 bases, with 12 bases between the two germline ends. The CDR3 sequence is CASSETQATYEQYF. As DNA, the CDR3 is TGTGCCAGCAGTGAAACACAGGCGACTTACGAGCAGTACTTC.

This chain's CDR3 is CASSLAGVYEQFF. CDR3 nucleotides: TGTGCCAGCAGCCTAGCGGGGGTATATGAGCAGTTCTTC. J is TRBJ2-1 and V is TRBV5-4, with 10 bases aligning to TRBD2. J gave up 8 bases and V 4 bases, and 3 bases lay outside the gene matches. There are 13 residues in the CDR3. Germline V CDR1 and CDR2: SGHNT, YYREEE (reference sequence).

The chain couples TRBV6-6 to TRBJ2-1, with 9 bases matching TRBD1. J gave up 6 bases and V 4 bases, and 10 bases lay outside the gene matches. Germline CDR1 is MNHNY and CDR2 is SVGAGI (reference sequence). The length of the CDR3 is 16 residues. The CDR3 loop reads CASSSGGTGRFNEQFF. In DNA form, the CDR3 reads TGTGCCAGCAGTTCAGGCGGGACAGGGAGGTTCAATGAGCAGTTCTTC.

The V call is TRBV5-8, the J call TRBJ1-1; D is unresolved. V was cut by 2 bases and J by 7 bases, with 12 bases left in between. The CDR3 runs 13 residues. From germline, CDR1 is SGHTS and CDR2 YDEGEE. The CDR3 DNA follows: TGTGCCAGCAGCTTTGGCGGAACATTTGAAGCTTTCTTT. This translates into CASSFGGTFEAFF.

In this sample, this clone turned up a few times. The chain carries TRBV2 and TRBJ2-7; maybe TRBD1 (6 bases). The V gene's germline CDR1 is SNHLY and CDR2 FYNNEI. The CDR3 loop spans 15 amino acids. Trimming pared 6 bases from V and 4 bases from J, leaving 19 bases between. The CDR3 is CASSPQDSGVYEQYF. The CDR3 nucleotides are TGTGCCAGCAGCCCGCAGGACAGTGGGGTTTACGAGCAGTACTTC.

This clone appeared a single time. V and J are TRBV13 and TRBJ1-3, with D unclear. The CDR3 has 14 residues. Germline-derived CDR1 and CDR2 are PRHDT and FYEKMQ (reference sequence). Trimming cost V 3 bases and J 2 bases, with 8 bases left between them. The CDR3 DNA sequence: TGTGCCAGCAGCTTCTGGGGAGCTGGAAACACCATATATTTT. As protein: CASSFWGAGNTIYF.

Written as DNA, the CDR3 is TGTGCCAGCAGGCTAGCGGGAGCCTACGAGCAGTACTTC. Its protein is CASRLAGAYEQYF. The chain recombines TRBV12-3 or TRBV12-4 with TRBJ2-7; 10 bases are a match to TRBD2. The CDR3 consists of 13 residues. With 6 bases clipped from V and 2 bases from J, the junction kept 1 base outside the gene matches.

The CDR3 protein is CASSQTSTGSGNTIYF. The CDR3 bases are TGTGCCAGCAGCCAAACTTCAACAGGGAGTGGAAACACCATATATTTT. The V call is TRBV4-2, the J call TRBJ1-3, with TRBD1 as a possible D gene (6 bases). Germline V lookup: CDR1 LGHNA, CDR2 YNFKEQ. This CDR3 spans 16 amino acids. V dropped 2 bases and J dropped 3 bases, with 14 bases sitting between them.

This clone was counted only a few times. The CDR3 loop is CASSQASTGRSPLHF. The CDR3 nucleotides read TGCGCCAGCAGCCAGGCCTCGACAGGGCGGTCACCCCTCCACTTT. This chain connects TRBV4-3 to TRBJ1-6; TRBD1 matches 7 bases. This CDR3 comprises 15 residues. V gave up 3 bases and J gave up 10 bases; unmatched junction bases: 9. Looked up from germline, CDR1 is LGHNA and CDR2 is YSLEER.

The chain has TRBV29-1 and TRBJ1-5, with 7 bases fitting TRBD1. V shed 6 bases and J 7 bases; nucleotides not matched to a gene: 9. This CDR3 contains 13 residues. Germline V gene lookup returns CDR1 SQVTM and CDR2 ANQGSEA. The CDR3 here is CSVGQGEGQPQHF. In nucleotides, the CDR3 is TGCAGCGTGGGGCAGGGGGAAGGGCAGCCCCAGCATTTT.

This chain joins TRBV4-2 and TRBJ1-4; D may be TRBD1 (5 bases). The V end lost 0 bases, the J end lost 7 bases, and 21 bases lay between the germline ends. The germline V gene has CDR1 LGHNA and CDR2 YNFKEQ. The CDR3 is 18 residues long. The CDR3 here is CASSQEFIGQGNLEKLFF. DNA of the CDR3: TGTGCCAGCAGCCAAGAGTTTATTGGGCAGGGCAACCTTGAAAAACTGTTTTTT.

The chain couples TRBV2 to TRBJ2-2; 9 positions agree with TRBD2. Germline V gene lookup returns CDR1 SNHLY and CDR2 FYNNEI. Trimming cost V 7 bases and J 0 bases; bases outside gene matches: 3. This CDR3 has 15 residues. CDR3 amino acids: CASTGLASNTGELFF. The CDR3 coding sequence is TGTGCCAGCACCGGACTAGCGTCGAACACCGGGGAGCTGTTTTTT.

This clone was counted ten times or more. V usage is TRBV28 and J usage is TRBJ1-5, with D maybe TRBD1 (6 bases). The CDR3 sequence is 14 residues long. Germline CDR1 reads MDHEN; CDR2 reads SYDVKM. V gave up 3 bases and J gave up 4 bases, with 10 bases separating them. CDR3 sequence (DNA): TGTGCCAGCAGTTTTTGGGGGCAGAATCAGCCCCAGCATTTT. This gives the protein CASSFWGQNQPQHF. The whole variable domain, filled in from reference TRBV28 and TRBJ1-5, reads DVKVTQSSRYLVKRTGEKVFLECVQDMDHENMFWYRQDPGLGLRLIYFSYDVKMKEKGDIPEGYSVSREKKERFSLILESASTNQTSMYLCASSFWGQNQPQHFGDGTRLSIL.

V usage is TRBV6-1 and J usage is TRBJ1-2; D is ambiguous. The V gene's germline CDR1 is MNHNS and CDR2 SASEGT. Trimming removed 3 bases from V and 3 bases from J, with 5 bases in between. This CDR3 has 12 residues. The CDR3 DNA reads as TGTGCCAGCAGTGAGACATACTATGGCTACACCTTC. Its protein product is CASSETYYGYTF.

This clone has only a few counts. This chain uses TRBV28 with TRBJ1-5, with D possibly TRBD1 on 6 matching bases. Deletions cut 5 bases from V and 6 bases from J, with 14 bases between. The CDR3 has 14 amino acids. The germline V gene has CDR1 MDHEN and CDR2 SYDVKM. CDR3 residues: CASSRGAGIQPQHF. CDR3 sequence (DNA): TGTGCCAGCAGTCGGGGGGCAGGGATTCAGCCCCAGCATTTT.

V is TRBV7-3 and J is TRBJ1-1; D is perhaps TRBD1 (5 bases). The CDR3 covers 13 residues. V dropped 2 bases and J dropped 9 bases, with 13 bases sitting between them. Germline V gives CDR1 SGHTA, CDR2 FQGTGA. DNA of the CDR3: TGTGCCAGCAGCTTATCAGGGAAGGTCCAAGCTTTCTTT. This codes for CASSLSGKVQAFF.

This clone was observed once. The J gene is TRBJ2-1, the V gene TRBV9, with a weak D call TRBD2 (6 bases). CDR1 is SGDLS, CDR2 YYNGEE, per germline. This CDR3 has 17 amino acids. Trimming pared 0 bases from V and 2 bases from J, leaving 15 bases between. The CDR3 protein is CASSVVSSGGTYNEQFF. The CDR3 DNA sequence: TGTGCCAGCAGCGTAGTCAGTAGCGGAGGGACCTACAATGAGCAGTTCTTC. The variable domain in full, completed from reference TRBV9 and TRBJ2-1, reads DSGVTQTPKHLITATGQRVTLRCSPRSGDLSVYWYQQSLDQGLQFLIQYYNGEERAKGNILERFSAQQFPDLHSELNLSSLELGDSALYFCASSVVSSGGTYNEQFFGPGTRLTVL.

The J gene is TRBJ2-7, the V gene TRBV28, with 9 bases lining up with TRBD1. The CDR3 totals 14 residues. CDR1 MDHEN and CDR2 SYDVKM come from the germline V gene. The trim removed 6 bases at V and 0 bases at J, leaving 3 bases unmatched. The CDR3 DNA reads as TGTGCCAGCAGGGAACAGGGGGCCTCCTACGAGCAGTACTTC. The encoded protein is CASREQGASYEQYF.

The table lists this clone with a count of one. The genes are TRBV19 and TRBJ1-2, with a weak D call TRBD1 (6 bases). CDR3 size: 14 residues. Germline V gives CDR1 LNHDA, CDR2 SQIVND (reference sequence). V lost 3 bases, J lost 3 bases, and 11 bases lay in between. CDR3 protein: CASSIDRQDYGYTF. The CDR3 region has the DNA TGTGCCAGTAGTATCGACAGGCAGGACTATGGCTACACCTTC.

V is TRBV4-3 and J is TRBJ2-7; the match to TRBD1 covers 7 bases. Germline V gene sequence: CDR1 LGHNA, CDR2 YSLEER. The length of the CDR3 is 15 residues. The ends lost 4 bases at V and 2 bases at J; junction bases unmatched: 8. CDR3 residues: CASSPSRDSTYEQYF. The CDR3 DNA follows: TGCGCCAGCAGCCCCTCCCGGGACAGCACCTACGAGCAGTACTTC.

The chain couples TRBV18 to TRBJ1-2; 7 bases fit TRBD1. V lost 9 bases and J lost 4; bases outside the gene matches: 8. The germline V gene encodes CDR1 KGHSH and CDR2 LQKENI. This CDR3 comprises 13 residues. CDR3 coding DNA: TGTGCCAGACCGGACAGGTTCATCTATGGCTACACCTTC. Encoded protein: CARPDRFIYGYTF.

The rearrangement links TRBV7-2 to TRBJ2-1; possibly TRBD2 for D (6 bases). Germline CDR1 is SGHTA and CDR2 is FQGNSA. The CDR3 is made up of 15 amino acids. V was cut by 1 base and J by 3 bases, with 10 bases left in between. Here the CDR3 reads CASSLESSGYNEQFF. The CDR3 bases are TGTGCCAGCAGCTTAGAGAGTAGCGGCTACAATGAGCAGTTCTTC.